The sequence of this TCR beta chain was determined in a study of blood T cell repertoires in COVID-19. Turning to the study itself: In each case, the material was cDNA or gDNA derived from T cells, B-cell-depleted T cells, or PBMCs.

CDR3 length: 15 amino acids. Trimming stripped 5 bases from V and 1 base from J, with 14 bases between. Germline CDR1 is SGHNT and CDR2 is YENEEA. Seattle's cohort entered during active infection and was followed longitudinally. In the original processing: The authors estimated nucleated cell counts from reference gene primer amplification. Using immunoSEQ multiplex PCR, the repertoire was profiled, and TCRdb retains in-frame clones only, with some absent. V and J calls and clone size are as listed in that table; D and trimming were resolved from the DNA. The sample includes some 200,000 clones, 81% of them seen just once.

The chain joins TRBV11-3 to TRBJ1-1, with D perhaps matching TRBD1 (6 bases). The receptor was derived from a woman at least 80 years old with COVID-19, enrolled during active disease. The sample was peripheral blood. The CDR3: CASSIAGASNTEAFF. Here the CDR3 DNA reads TGTGCCAGCAGCATCGCAGGGGCCTCGAACACTGAAGCTTTCTTT.